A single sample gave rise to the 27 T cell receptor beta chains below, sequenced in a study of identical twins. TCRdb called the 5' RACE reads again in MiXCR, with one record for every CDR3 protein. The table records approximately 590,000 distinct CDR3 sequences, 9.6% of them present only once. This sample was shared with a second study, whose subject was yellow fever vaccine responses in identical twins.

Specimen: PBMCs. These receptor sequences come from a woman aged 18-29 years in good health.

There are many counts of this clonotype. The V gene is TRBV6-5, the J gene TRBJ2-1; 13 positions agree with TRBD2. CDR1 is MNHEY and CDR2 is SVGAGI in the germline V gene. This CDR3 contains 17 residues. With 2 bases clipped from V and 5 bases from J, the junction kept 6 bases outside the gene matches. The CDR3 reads CASSYRLAGGSNNEQFF. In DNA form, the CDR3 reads TGTGCCAGCAGTTACAGACTAGCGGGAGGTTCTAACAATGAGCAGTTCTTC.

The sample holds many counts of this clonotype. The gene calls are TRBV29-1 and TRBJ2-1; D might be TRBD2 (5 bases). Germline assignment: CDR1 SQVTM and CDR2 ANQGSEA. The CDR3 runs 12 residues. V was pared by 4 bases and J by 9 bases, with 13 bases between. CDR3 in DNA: TGCAGCGTTGGGTCTAGCAACGGTGAGCAGTTCTTC. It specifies CSVGSSNGEQFF.

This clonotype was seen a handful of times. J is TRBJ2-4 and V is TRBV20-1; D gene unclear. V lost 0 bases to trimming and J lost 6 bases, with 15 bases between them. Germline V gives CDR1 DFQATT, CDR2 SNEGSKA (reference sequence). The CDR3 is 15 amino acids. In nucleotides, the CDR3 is TGCAGTGCTAGAGATGGTCAGGTGAAGGGAAACATTCAGTACTTC. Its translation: CSARDGQVKGNIQYF.

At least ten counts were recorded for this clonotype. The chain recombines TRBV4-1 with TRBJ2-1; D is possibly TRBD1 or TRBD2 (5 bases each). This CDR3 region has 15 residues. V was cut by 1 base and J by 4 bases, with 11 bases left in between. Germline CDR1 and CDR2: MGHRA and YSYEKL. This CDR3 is CASSQVEGRYNEQFF. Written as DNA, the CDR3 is TGCGCCAGCAGCCAAGTAGAGGGGAGATACAATGAGCAGTTCTTC.

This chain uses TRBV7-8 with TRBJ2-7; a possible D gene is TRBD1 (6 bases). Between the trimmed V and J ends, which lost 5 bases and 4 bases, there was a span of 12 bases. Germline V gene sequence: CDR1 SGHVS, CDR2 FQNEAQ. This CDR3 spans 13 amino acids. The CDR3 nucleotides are TGTGCCAGCAGCCCGGGACACCATTACGAGCAGTACTTC. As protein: CASSPGHHYEQYF.

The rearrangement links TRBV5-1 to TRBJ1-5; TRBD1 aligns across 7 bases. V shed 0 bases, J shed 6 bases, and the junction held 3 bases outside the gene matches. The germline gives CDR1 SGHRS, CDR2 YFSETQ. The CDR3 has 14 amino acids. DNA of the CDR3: TGCGCCAGCAGCTTGGAGGGGGCTGTTCAGCCCCAGCATTTT. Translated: CASSLEGAVQPQHF. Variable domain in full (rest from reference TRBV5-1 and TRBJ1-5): KAGVTQTPRYLIKTRGQQVTLSCSPISGHRSVSWYQQTPGQGLQFLFEYFSETQRNKGNFPGRFSGRQFSNSRSEMNVSTLELGDSALYLCASSLEGAVQPQHFGDGTRLSIL.

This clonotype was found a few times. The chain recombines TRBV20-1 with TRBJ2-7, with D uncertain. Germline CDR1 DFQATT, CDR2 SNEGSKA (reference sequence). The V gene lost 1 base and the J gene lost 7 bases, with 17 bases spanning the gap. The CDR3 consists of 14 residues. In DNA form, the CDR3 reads TGCAGTGCTAGAGTGCCCCCCCTAGGGTGGGAGCAGTACTTC. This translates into CSARVPPLGWEQYF.

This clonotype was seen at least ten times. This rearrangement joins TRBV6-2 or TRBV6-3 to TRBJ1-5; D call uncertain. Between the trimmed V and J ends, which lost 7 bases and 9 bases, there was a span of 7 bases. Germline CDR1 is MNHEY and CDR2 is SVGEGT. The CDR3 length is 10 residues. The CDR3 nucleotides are TGTGCCAGCAACCGCCGGCCCCAGCATTTT. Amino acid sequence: CASNRRPQHF.

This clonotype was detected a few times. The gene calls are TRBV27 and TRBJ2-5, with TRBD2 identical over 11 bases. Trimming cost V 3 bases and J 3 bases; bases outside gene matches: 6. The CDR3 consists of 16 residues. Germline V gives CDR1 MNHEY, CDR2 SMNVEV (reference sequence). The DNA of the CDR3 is TGTGCCAGCAGTTTCCTTAGCGGGGGGGAAAAAGAGACCCAGTACTTC. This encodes CASSFLSGGEKETQYF.

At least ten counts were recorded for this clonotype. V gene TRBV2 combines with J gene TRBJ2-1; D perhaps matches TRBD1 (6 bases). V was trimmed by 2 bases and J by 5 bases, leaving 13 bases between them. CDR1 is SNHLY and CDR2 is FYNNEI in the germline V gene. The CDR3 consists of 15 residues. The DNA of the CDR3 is TGTGCCAGCAGTGAATTGGGGGACACAAACAATGAGCAGTTCTTC. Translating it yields CASSELGDTNNEQFF.

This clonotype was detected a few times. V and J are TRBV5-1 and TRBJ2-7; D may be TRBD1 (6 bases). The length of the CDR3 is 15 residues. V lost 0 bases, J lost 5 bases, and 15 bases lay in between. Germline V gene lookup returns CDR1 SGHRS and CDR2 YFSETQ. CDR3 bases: TGCGCCAGCAGCTTGGCTTCCGCCTGGGGGCACGAGCAGTACTTC. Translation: CASSLASAWGHEQYF.

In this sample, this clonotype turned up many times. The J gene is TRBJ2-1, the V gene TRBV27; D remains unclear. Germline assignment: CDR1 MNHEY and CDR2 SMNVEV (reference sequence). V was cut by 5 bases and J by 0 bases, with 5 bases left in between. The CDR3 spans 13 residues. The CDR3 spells CASSPTSYNEQFF. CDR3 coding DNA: TGTGCCAGCAGTCCCACCTCCTACAATGAGCAGTTCTTC.

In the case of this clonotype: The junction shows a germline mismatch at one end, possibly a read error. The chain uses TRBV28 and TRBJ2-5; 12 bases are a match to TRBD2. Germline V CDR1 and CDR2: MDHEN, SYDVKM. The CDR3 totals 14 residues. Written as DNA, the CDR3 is TGTGCCAGCAGCCCGGGACTAGCGGGCCCGCCCCAGCACTTC. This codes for CASSPGLAGPPQHF.

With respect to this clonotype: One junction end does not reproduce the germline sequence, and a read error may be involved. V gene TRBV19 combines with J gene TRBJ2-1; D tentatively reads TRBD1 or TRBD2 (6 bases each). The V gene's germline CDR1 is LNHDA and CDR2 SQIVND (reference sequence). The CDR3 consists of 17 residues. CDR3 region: CASSVRGLSGSSNEQFF. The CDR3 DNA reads TGTGCCAGTAGTGTTCGGGGGCTCAGCGGATCCTCCAATGAGCAGTTCTTC. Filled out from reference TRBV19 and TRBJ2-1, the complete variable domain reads DGGITQSPKYLFRKEGQNVTLSCEQNLNHDAMYWYRQDPGQGLRLIYYSQIVNDFQKGDIAEGYSVSREKKESFPLTVTSAQKNPTAFYLCASSVRGLSGSSNEQFFGPGTRLTVL.

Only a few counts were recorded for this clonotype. The CDR3 sequence is CAWSERGLYYEQYF. The CDR3 coding sequence is TGTGCCTGGAGCGAAAGGGGGCTCTACTACGAGCAGTACTTC. V usage is TRBV30 and J usage is TRBJ2-7; 7 bases are shared with TRBD1. The CDR3 is 14 amino acids. Trimming took 3 bases from V and 3 from J; bases not matched to a gene: 8. Germline V gene data show CDR1 as GTSNPN and CDR2 as SVGIG (reference sequence).

CDR3 amino acids: CASSVGTESYNEQFF. Here the CDR3 DNA reads TGTGCCAGCAGCGTGGGGACAGAATCCTACAATGAGCAGTTCTTC. The J gene is TRBJ2-1, the V gene TRBV9; 7 positions match TRBD1. Germline lookup yields CDR1 SGDLS and CDR2 YYNGEE. CDR3 length: 15 residues. V shed 2 bases, J shed 1 base, and the junction held 3 bases outside the gene matches.

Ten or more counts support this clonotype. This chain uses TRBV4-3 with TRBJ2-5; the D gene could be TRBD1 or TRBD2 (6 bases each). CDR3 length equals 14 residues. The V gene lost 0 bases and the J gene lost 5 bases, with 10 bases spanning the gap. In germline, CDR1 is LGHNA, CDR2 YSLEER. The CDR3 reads CASSQERGRETQYF. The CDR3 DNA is TGCGCCAGCAGCCAAGAACGGGGGCGTGAGACCCAGTACTTC.

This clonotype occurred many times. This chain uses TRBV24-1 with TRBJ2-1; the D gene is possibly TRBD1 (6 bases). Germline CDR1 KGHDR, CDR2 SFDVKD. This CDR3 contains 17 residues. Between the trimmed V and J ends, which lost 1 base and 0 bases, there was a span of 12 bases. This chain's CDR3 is CATSDLGGPSSYNEQFF. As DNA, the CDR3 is TGTGCCACCAGTGATTTAGGGGGACCGTCCTCCTACAATGAGCAGTTCTTC.

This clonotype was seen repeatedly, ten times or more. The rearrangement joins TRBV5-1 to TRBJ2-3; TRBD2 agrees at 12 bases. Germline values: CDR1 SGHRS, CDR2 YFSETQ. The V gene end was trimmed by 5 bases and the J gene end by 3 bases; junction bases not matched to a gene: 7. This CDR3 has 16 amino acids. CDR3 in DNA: TGCGCCAGCAGGGACCGAACTAGCGGGAGGACAGATACGCAGTATTTT. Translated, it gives CASRDRTSGRTDTQYF.

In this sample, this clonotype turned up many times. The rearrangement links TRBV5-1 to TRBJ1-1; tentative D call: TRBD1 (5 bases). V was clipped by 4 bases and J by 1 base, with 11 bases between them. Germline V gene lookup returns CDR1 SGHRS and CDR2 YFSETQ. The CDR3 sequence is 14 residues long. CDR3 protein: CASSPGRANTEAFF. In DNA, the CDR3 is TGCGCCAGCAGCCCGGGACGGGCGAACACTGAAGCTTTCTTT.

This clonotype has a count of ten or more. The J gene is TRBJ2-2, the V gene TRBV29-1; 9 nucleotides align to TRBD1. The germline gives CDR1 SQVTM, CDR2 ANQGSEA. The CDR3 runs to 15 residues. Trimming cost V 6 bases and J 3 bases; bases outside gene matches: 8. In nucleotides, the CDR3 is TGCAGCGTCCTAAACAGGGGGCGAGACACCGGGGAGCTGTTTTTT. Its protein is CSVLNRGRDTGELFF.

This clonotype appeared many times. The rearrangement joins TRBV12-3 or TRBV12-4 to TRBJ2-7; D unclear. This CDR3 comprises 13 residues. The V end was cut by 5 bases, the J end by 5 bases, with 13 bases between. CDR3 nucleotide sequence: TGTGCCAGCAGTCTTCAGGTGGTCCACGAGCAGTACTTC. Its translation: CASSLQVVHEQYF.

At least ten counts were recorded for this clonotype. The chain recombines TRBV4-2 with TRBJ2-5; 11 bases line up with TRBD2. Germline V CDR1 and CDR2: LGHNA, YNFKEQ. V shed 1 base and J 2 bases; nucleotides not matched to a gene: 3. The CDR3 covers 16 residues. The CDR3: CASSQGVAGGQETQYF. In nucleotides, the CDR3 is TGTGCCAGCAGCCAAGGAGTAGCGGGGGGGCAAGAGACCCAGTACTTC.

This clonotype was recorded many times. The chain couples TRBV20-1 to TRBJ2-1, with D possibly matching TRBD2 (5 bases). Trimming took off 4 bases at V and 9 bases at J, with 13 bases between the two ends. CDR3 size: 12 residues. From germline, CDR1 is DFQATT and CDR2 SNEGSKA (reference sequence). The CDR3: CSANPGMGEQFF. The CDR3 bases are TGCAGTGCTAACCCGGGGATGGGTGAGCAGTTCTTC.

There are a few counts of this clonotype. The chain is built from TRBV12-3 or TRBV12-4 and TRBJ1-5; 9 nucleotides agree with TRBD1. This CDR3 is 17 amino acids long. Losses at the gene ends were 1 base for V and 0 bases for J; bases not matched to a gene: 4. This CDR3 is CASSLGDRAISNQPQHF. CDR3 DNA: TGTGCCAGCAGTTTAGGGGACAGGGCTATTAGCAATCAGCCCCAGCATTTT.

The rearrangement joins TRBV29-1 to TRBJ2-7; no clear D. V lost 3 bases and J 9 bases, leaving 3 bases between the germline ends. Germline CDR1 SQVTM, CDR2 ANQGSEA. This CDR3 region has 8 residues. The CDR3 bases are TGCAGCGTTGATGGGCAGTACTTC. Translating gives CSVDGQYF.

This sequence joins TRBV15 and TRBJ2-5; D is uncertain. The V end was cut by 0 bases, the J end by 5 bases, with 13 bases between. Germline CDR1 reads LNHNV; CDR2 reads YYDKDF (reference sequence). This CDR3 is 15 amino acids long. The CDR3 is CATSRDPGAVETQYF. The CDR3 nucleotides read TGTGCCACCAGCAGAGATCCGGGCGCAGTGGAGACCCAGTACTTC.